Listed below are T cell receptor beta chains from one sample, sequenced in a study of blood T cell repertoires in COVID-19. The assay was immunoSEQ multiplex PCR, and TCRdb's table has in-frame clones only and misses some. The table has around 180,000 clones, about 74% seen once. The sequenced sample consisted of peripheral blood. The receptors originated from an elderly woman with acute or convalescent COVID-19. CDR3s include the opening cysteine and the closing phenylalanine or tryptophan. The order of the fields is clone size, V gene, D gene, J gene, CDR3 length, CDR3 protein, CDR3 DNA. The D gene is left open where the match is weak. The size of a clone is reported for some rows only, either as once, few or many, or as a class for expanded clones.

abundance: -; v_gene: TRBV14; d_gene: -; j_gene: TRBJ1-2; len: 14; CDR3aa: CASSPLVRDGGYTF; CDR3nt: TGTGCCAGCAGCCCTCTCGTCAGGGATGGTGGCTACACCTTC
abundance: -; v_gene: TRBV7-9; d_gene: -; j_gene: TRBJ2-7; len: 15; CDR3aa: CASSLDLGQGLEQYF; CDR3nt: TGTGCCAGCAGCTTAGACTTAGGCCAGGGCCTTGAGCAGTACTTC
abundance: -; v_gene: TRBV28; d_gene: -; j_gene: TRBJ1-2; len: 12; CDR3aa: CASSLGAYGYTF; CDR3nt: TGTGCCAGCAGTTTAGGGGCGTATGGCTACACCTTC
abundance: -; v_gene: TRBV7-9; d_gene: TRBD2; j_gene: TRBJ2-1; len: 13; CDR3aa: CASLAGGGDEQFF; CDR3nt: TGTGCCAGCTTAGCGGGAGGCGGCGATGAGCAGTTCTTC
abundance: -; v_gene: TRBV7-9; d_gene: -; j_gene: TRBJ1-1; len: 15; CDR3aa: CASSLALDRNTEAFF; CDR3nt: TGTGCCAGCAGCTTAGCCCTGGACAGGAACACTGAAGCTTTCTTT
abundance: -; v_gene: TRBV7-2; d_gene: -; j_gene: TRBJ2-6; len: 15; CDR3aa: CASSLVASGANVLTF; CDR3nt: TGTGCCAGCAGCTTAGTGGCCTCTGGGGCCAACGTCCTGACTTTC
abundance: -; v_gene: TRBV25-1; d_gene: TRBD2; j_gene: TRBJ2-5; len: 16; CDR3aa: CASSVFGLAGRETQYF; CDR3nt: TGTGCCAGCAGTGTTTTCGGACTAGCGGGACGGGAGACCCAGTACTTC
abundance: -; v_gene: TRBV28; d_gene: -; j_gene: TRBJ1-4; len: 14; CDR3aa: CASSGGRIQEKLFF; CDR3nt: TGTGCCAGCAGCGGCGGCAGAATTCAGGAAAAACTGTTTTTT
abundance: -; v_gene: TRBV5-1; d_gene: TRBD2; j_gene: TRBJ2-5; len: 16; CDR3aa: CASSSGLAGAAETQYF; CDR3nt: TGCGCCAGCAGCTCGGGCCTAGCGGGAGCAGCAGAGACCCAGTACTTC
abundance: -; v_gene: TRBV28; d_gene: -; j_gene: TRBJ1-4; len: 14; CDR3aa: CASSLLTANEKLFF; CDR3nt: TGTGCCAGCAGTTTATTGACAGCAAATGAAAAACTGTTTTTT
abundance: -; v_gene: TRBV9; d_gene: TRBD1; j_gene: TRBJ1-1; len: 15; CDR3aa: CASSVLTGMNTEAFF; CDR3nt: TGTGCCAGCAGCGTTTTGACAGGGATGAACACTGAAGCTTTCTTT
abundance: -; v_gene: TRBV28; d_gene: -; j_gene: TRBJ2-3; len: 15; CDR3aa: CASSLVPGSGDTQYF; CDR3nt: TGTGCCAGCAGTTTAGTACCAGGGTCTGGAGATACGCAGTATTTT
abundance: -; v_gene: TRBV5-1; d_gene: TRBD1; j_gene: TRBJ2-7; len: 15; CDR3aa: CASGDGDRETYEQYF; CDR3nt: TGCGCCAGCGGGGACGGGGACAGGGAGACCTACGAGCAGTACTTC
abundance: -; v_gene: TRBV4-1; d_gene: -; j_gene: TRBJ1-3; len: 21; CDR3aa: CASSQDPAQGIVSRSGNTIYF; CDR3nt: TGCGCCAGCAGCCAAGATCCTGCGCAGGGAATAGTCTCGCGCTCTGGAAACACCATATATTTT
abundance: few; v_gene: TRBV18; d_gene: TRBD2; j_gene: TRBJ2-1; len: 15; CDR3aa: CASSPGLAGNNEQFF; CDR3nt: TGTGCCAGCTCACCCGGACTAGCCGGAAACAATGAGCAGTTCTTC
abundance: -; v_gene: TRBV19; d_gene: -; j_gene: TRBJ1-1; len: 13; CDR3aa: CASSAGDLTAAFF; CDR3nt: TGTGCCAGTAGTGCGGGGGATCTGACGGCAGCTTTCTTT
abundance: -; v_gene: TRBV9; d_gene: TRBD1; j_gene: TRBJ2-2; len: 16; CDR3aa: CASSAQQGGNTGELFF; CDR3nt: TGTGCCAGCAGCGCCCAACAGGGGGGAAACACCGGGGAGCTGTTTTTT
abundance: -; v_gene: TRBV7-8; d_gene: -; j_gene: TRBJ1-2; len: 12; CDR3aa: CASSISGYGYTF; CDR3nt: TGTGCCAGCAGCATTTCGGGCTATGGCTACACCTTC
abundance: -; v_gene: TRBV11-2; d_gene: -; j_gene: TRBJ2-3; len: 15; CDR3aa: CASSLAAESTDTQYF; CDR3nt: TGTGCCAGCAGCTTAGCAGCGGAGAGCACAGATACGCAGTATTTT
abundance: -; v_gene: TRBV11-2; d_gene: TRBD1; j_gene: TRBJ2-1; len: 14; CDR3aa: CASSSNRGYNEQFF; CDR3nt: TGTGCCAGCAGCTCCAACAGGGGATACAATGAGCAGTTCTTC
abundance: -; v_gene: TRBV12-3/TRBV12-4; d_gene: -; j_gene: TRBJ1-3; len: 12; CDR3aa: CASSLPPYTIYF; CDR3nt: TGTGCCAGCAGTTTACCCCCTTACACCATATATTTT
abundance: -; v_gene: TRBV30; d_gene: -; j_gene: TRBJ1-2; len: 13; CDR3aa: CAWSLRINYGYTF; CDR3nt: TGTGCCTGGAGTCTGCGGATAAACTATGGCTACACCTTC
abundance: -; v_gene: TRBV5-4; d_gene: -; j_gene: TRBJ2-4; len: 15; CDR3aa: CASSMDRLAKNIQYF; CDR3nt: TGTGCCAGCAGCATGGATCGACTAGCCAAAAACATTCAGTACTTC
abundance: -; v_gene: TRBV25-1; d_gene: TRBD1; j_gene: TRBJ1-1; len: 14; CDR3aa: CASSDTGVNTEAFF; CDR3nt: TGTGCCAGCAGTGATACAGGGGTGAACACTGAAGCTTTCTTT
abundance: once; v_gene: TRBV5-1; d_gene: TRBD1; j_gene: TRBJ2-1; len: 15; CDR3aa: CASSPGQGAYNEQFF; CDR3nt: TGCGCCAGCAGCCCGGGACAGGGGGCCTACAATGAGCAGTTCTTC
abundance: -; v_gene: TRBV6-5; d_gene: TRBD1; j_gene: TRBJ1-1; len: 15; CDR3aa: CASSIEAAGTGYAFF; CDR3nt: TGTGCCAGCAGTATCGAGGCTGCCGGGACAGGGTATGCTTTCTTT
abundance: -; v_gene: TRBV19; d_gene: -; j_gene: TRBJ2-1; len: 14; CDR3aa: CASSATGSYNEQFF; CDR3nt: TGTGCCAGTAGTGCGACAGGTAGCTACAATGAGCAGTTCTTC
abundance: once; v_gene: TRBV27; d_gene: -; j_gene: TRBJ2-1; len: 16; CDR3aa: CASRPLLAPGFDEQFF; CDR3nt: TGTGCCAGCAGGCCCCTCCTAGCCCCTGGTTTCGATGAGCAGTTCTTC
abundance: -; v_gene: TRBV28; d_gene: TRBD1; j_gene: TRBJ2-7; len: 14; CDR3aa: CASSGGTGRGEQYF; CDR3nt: TGTGCCAGCAGTGGGGGGACAGGGAGGGGCGAGCAGTACTTC
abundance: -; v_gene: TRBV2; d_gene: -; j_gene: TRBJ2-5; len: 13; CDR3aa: CASGRGHQETQYF; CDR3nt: TGTGCCAGCGGCAGGGGACACCAAGAGACCCAGTACTTC
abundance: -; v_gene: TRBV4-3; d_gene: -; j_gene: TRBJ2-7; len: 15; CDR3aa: CASSQDQTAVYEQYF; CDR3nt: TGCGCCAGCAGCCAAGATCAAACAGCAGTCTACGAGCAGTACTTC
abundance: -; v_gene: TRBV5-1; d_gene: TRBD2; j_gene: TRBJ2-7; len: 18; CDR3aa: CASSLASASGRVLYEQYF; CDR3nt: TGCGCCAGCAGCTTGGCCTCGGCTAGCGGGAGGGTTTTGTACGAGCAGTACTTC
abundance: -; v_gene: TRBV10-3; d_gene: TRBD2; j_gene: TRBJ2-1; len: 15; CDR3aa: CAISESQREHNEQFF; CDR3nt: TGTGCCATCAGTGAGTCACAGCGGGAGCACAATGAGCAGTTCTTC
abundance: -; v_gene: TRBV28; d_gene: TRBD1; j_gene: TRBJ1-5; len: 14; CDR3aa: CASRGQYSNQPQHF; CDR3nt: TGTGCCAGCAGGGGACAGTATAGCAATCAGCCCCAGCATTTT
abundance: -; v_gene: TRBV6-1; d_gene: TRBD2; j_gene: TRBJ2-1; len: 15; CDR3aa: CASSEARTSGTKQFF; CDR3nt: TGTGCCAGCAGTGAAGCCCGGACTAGCGGGACTAAGCAGTTCTTC
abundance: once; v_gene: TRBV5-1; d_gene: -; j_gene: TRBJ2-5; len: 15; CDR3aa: CASSLGPPEEETQYF; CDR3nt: TGCGCCAGCAGCTTGGGTCCCCCCGAGGAAGAGACCCAGTACTTC
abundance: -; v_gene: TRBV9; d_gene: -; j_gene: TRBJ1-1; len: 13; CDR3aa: CASSVDGDTEAFF; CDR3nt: TGTGCCAGCAGCGTAGACGGGGACACTGAAGCTTTCTTT
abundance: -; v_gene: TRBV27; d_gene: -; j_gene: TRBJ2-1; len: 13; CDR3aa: CASPRWRHNEQFF; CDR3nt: TGTGCCAGCCCCAGATGGCGGCACAATGAGCAGTTCTTC
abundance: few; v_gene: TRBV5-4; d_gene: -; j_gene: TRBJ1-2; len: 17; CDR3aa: CASSQWPQTSLDYGYTF; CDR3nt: TGTGCCAGCAGCCAATGGCCGCAGACTTCTTTAGACTATGGCTACACCTTC
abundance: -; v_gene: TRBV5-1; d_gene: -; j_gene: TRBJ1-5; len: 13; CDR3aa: CASSASTDQPQHF; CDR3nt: TGCGCCAGCAGCGCCTCGACAGATCAGCCCCAGCATTTT
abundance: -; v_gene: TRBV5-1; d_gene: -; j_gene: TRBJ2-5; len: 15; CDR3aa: CASSLSQITQETQYF; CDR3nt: TGCGCCAGCAGCTTGTCCCAAATAACTCAAGAGACCCAGTACTTC
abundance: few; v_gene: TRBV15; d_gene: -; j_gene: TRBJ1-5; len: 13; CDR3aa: CATSTGSNQPQHF; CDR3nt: TGTGCCACCAGCACAGGAAGCAATCAGCCCCAGCATTTT
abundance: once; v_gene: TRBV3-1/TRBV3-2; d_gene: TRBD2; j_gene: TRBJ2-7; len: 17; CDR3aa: CASSQLGTSGSGGEQYF; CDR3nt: TGTGCCAGCAGCCAGCTCGGGACTAGCGGGTCGGGGGGCGAGCAGTACTTC
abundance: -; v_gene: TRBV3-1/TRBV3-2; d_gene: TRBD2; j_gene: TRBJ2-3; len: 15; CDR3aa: CASSQVAGATDTQYF; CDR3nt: TGTGCCAGCAGCCAAGTTGCGGGAGCCACAGATACGCAGTATTTT
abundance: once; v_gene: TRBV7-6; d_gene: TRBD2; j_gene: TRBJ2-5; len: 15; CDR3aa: CASTLAGVGEETQYF; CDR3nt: TGTGCCAGCACCCTAGCGGGAGTGGGTGAAGAGACCCAGTACTTC
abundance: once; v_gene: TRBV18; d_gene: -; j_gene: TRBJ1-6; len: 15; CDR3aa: CASSPRSGNNSPLHF; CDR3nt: TGTGCCAGCTCACCACGATCGGGGAATAATTCACCCCTCCACTTT
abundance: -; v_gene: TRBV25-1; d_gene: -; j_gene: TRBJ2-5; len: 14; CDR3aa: CASSEYAGRETQYF; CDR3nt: TGTGCCAGCAGTGAATATGCAGGGAGGGAGACCCAGTACTTC
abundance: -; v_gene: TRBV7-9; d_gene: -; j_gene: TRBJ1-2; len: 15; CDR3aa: CASSLELGVLYGYTF; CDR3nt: TGTGCCAGCAGCTTAGAGCTGGGAGTCCTTTATGGCTACACCTTC